This T cell receptor (beta chain) is from a study of blood T cell repertoires in COVID-19 (dated by TCRdb to the early 2020s). A note on the overall study: Samples from collaborators originated in the United States, Italy and Spain and spanned both the acute and convalescent phases of COVID-19. The samples were drawn from the first 160 participants of the ongoing ImmuneRACE study and from 950 to 1,500 subjects provided by 6 global collaborators. A de-identified subject ID, COVID-19 status, age in years and sex were almost always included in the sample metadata. Subjects who had been exposed to COVID-19, were actively infected with it, or had recovered from it provided the deeply sampled blood TCRbeta repertoires that made up the dataset. The repertoires were released in a freely available public database meant as a resource for research on the immune response to SARS-CoV-2. The prospective study material was composed of cDNA or gDNA derived from T cells, B-cell-depleted T cells, or PBMCs. Where available, HLA class I and class II types were taken from metadata supplied by the sample provider and were not determined by assay-based typing. What the work shows at the level of the full study, not this receptor alone: How much clinical and demographic metadata was included differed by source and by participant, and the metadata was provided uncurated.

Note on this clone: The clone's antigen remains unknown. The record has no base qualities; no much larger clone is one base away.

TCRbeta CDR3 regions were amplified from genomic DNA using the immunoSEQ Assay, a bias-controlled multiplex PCR. The paper's data handling went like this. Nucleated cell counts per sample were estimated from amplification of reference gene primers within the assay. To quantify the absolute abundance of each unique TCRbeta CDR3 rearrangement, sequence reads were collapsed and filtered. For each sample, productive Simpson clonality was calculated as the square root of Simpson's diversity index across productive rearrangements. TCRdb carries this immuneACCESS record with in-frame sequences only. Its versions omit some clonotypes, under half of them owing to an unresolved V gene in the studies checked, with the rest unexplained. The V and J calls and the clone size are those of that table, but D and trimming were determined from the DNA. Across this sample there are 200,000 to 300,000 clones, with just under 85% seen only once. 6% to 7% of the sample is held by the ten biggest clonotypes.

The collaborating institutions used their own protocols to collect whole blood in K2EDTA tubes. For TCRbeta analysis, collaborators shipped samples in one of three forms: frozen whole blood, isolated PBMCs, or DNA extracted from either of those sample types. The trim is 0 bases for V and 4 bases for J, with a gap of 15 bases between the germline ends. The CDR3, from cysteine to phenylalanine, totals 16 residues. Solely the CDR3 DNA is kept, with 48 bases framed from the first base. Sequences WSHSY (CDR1) and SAAADI (CDR2) are obtained from the germline V gene. Rearrangement joined TRBV10-2 to TRBJ1-2; the D region possibly corresponds to TRBD1 (5 bases align). This clonotype was sampled from a woman in her sixties with active or convalescent COVID-19. The specimen sequenced was peripheral blood. The CDR3: CASSESRSRASYGYTF. At the DNA level, the sequence is TGCGCCAGCAGTGAGTCCAGGTCCAGGGCCTCCTATGGCTACACCTTC.